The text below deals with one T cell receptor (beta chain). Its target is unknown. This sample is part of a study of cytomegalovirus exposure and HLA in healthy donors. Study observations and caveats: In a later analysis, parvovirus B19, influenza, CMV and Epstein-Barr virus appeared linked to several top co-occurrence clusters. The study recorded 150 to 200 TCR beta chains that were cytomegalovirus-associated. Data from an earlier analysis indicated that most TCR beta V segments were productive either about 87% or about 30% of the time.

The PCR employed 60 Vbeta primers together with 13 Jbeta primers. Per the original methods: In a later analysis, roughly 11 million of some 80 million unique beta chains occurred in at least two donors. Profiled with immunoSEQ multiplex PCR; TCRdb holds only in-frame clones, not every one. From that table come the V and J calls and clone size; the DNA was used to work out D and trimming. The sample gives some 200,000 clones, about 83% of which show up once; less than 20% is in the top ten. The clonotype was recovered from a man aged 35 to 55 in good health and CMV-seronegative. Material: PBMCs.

The CDR3 protein is CASSLHQGYEQYF. The CDR3 DNA reads TGCGCCAGCAGCCTCCATCAGGGGTACGAGCAGTACTTC. The V call is TRBV4-3, the J call TRBJ2-7; maybe TRBD1 (6 bases). From germline, CDR1 is LGHNA and CDR2 YSLEER. The CDR3 runs to 13 residues. V dropped 4 bases and J dropped 4 bases, with 11 bases sitting between them.